This TCR beta chain emerged from a study of T-cell memory formation after mild COVID-19. Findings and caveats of the study: Clones that shrank (day 15 to 85) were balanced CD4/CD8, whereas later expanders leaned CD4+. Researchers found some responding clones in pre-infection memory, a sign that cross-reactive memory joined. CD4+ contracting clones lay mainly in CM and EM, CD8+ ones in EMRA.

Germline V lookup: CDR1 SGHAT, CDR2 FQNNGV. V lost 2 bases, J lost 3 bases, and 3 bases stayed unmatched. The CDR3 covers 17 residues. Concerning this clonotype: Its target is unknown.

Using constant-segment primers, 5'RACE produced TCR alpha and TCR beta cDNA libraries carrying sample barcodes and UMIs. TCRdb re-called the 5' RACE reads through MiXCR, storing one row per CDR3 protein. The data hold fewer than 200,000 distinct CDR3 sequences, with roughly 23% observed a single time. This chain links TRBV11-2 with TRBJ1-6, with 11 bases identical to TRBD1. The source of this sequence is an adult woman who had mild COVID-19 (a few samples of this study predate the infection). Cell type and time point are not known. The sample taken for sequencing was PBMCs or a T cell subset sorted from them (not recorded which). CDR3 nucleotides: TGTGCCAGCAGCTTATATGGGACAGGGGGCTATAATTCACCCCTCCACTTT. This codes for CASSLYGTGGYNSPLHF.